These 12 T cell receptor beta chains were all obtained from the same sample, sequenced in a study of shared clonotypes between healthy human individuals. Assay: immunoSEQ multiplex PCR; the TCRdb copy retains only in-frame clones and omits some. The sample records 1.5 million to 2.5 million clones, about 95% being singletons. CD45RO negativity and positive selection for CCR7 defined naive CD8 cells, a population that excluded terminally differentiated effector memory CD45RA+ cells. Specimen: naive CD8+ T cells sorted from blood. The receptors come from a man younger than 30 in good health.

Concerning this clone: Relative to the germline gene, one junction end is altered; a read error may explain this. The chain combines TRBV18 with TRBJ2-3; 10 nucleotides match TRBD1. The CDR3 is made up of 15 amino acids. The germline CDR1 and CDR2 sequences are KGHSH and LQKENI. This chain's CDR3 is CASSPRDRGTDTQYF. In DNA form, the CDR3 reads TGTGCCAGCTCCCCACGGGACAGGGGAACAGATACGCAGTATTTT.

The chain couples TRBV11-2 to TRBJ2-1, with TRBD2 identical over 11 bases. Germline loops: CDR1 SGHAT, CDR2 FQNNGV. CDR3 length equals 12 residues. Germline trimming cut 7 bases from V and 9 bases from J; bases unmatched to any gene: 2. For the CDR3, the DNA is TGTGCCAGCATTAGCGGGAGGGGTGAGCAGTTCTTC. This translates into CASISGRGEQFF.

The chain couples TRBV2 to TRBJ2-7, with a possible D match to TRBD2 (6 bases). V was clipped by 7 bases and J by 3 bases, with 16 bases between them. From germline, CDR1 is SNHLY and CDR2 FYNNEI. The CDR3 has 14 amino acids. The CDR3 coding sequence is TGTGCCAGCATGCACCGGGACGGGGGCTACGAGCAGTACTTC. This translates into CASMHRDGGYEQYF. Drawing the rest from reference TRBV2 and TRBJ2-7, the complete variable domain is EPEVTQTPSHQVTQMGQEVILRCVPISNHLYFYWYRQILGQKVEFLVSFYNNEISEKSEIFDDQFSVERPDGSNFTLKIRSTKLEDSAMYFCASMHRDGGYEQYFGPGTRLTVT.

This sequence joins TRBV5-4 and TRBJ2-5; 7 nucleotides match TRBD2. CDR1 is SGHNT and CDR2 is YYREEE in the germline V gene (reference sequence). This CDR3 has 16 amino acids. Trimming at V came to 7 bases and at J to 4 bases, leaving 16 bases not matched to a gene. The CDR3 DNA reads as TGTGCCAGCGGTCCCCCCCGGGGGGATGGGGGAGAGACCCAGTACTTC. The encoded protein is CASGPPRGDGGETQYF.

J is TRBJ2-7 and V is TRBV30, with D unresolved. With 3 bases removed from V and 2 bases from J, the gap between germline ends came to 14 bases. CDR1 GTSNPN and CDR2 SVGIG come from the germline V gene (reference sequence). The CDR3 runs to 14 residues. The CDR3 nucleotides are TGTGCCTGGAGCGCCTCAGCGAATCCCTACGAGCAGTACTTC. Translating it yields CAWSASANPYEQYF.

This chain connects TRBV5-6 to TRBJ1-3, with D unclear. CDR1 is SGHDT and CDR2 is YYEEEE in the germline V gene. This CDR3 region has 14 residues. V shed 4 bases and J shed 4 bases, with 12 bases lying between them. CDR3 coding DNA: TGTGCCAGCAGCCCTGGGAGGGCCGGAAACACCATATATTTT. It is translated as CASSPGRAGNTIYF. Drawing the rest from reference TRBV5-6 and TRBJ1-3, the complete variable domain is DAGVTQSPTHLIKTRGQQVTLRCSPKSGHDTVSWYQQALGQGPQFIFQYYEEEERQRGNFPDRFSGHQFPNYSSELNVNALLLGDSALYLCASSPGRAGNTIYFGEGSWLTVV.

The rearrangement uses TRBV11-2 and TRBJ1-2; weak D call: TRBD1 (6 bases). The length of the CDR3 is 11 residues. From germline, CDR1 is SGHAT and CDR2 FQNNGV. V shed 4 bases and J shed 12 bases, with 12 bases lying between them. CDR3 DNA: TGTGCCAGCAGCTCCGGGGGGCTCGACACCTTC. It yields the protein CASSSGGLDTF.

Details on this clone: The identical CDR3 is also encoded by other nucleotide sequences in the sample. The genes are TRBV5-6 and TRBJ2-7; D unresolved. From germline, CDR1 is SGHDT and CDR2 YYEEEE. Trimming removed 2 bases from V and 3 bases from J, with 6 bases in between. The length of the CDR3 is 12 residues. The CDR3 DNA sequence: TGTGCCAGCAGCTTTCAGGACTACGAGCAGTACTTC. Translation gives CASSFQDYEQYF.

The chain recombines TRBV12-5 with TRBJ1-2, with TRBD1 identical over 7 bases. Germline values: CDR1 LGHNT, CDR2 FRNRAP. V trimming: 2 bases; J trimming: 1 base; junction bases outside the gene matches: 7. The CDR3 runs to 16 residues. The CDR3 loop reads CASGLSTGPDNYGYTF. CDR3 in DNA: TGTGCTAGTGGTTTGTCGACAGGGCCCGATAACTATGGCTACACCTTC. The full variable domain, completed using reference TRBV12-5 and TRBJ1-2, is DARVTQTPRHKVTEMGQEVTMRCQPILGHNTVFWYRQTMMQGLELLAYFRNRAPLDDSGMPKDRFSAEMPDATLATLKIQPSEPRDSAVYFCASGLSTGPDNYGYTFGSGTRLTVV.

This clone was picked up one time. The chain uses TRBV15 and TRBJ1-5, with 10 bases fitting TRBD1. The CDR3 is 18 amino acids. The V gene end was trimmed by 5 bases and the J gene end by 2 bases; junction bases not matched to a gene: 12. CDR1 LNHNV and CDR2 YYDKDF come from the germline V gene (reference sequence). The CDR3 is CATSGGQGEQYGNQPQHF. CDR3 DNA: TGTGCCACCAGCGGAGGACAGGGGGAACAATATGGCAATCAGCCCCAGCATTTT.

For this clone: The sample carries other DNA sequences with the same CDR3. The CDR3 DNA is TGTGCCAGCAGCTTAGCTAGGGACTACGAGCAGTACTTC. Translation gives CASSLARDYEQYF. The chain combines TRBV11-2 with TRBJ2-7; D remains ambiguous. This CDR3 comprises 13 residues. Trimming pared 1 base from V and 3 bases from J, leaving 7 bases between. In germline, CDR1 is SGHAT, CDR2 FQNNGV.

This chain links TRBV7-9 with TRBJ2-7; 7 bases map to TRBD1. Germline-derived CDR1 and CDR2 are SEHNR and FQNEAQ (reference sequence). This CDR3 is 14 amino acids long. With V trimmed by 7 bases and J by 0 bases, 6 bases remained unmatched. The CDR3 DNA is TGTGCCAGCAACTTGGGACAGTCCTCCTACGAGCAGTACTTC. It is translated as CASNLGQSSYEQYF.